This paragraph reports one TCR beta chain. Antigen unknown. TCRbeta libraries were built with three rounds of nested PCR, modified from ARM-PCR. TCRdb reprocessed the multiplex PCR reads with MiXCR, giving one entry per CDR3 protein. The repertoire consists of tens of thousands of distinct CDR3 sequences, with roughly two thirds occurring once and the leading ten covering about 30%. The data were obtained in a study of tumor and adjacent non-tumor tissue in lung cancer. This sample's RNA came from whole unsorted tissue. More than 3 cm separated this lung sample from the edge of the tumor. Unmatched junction bases numbered 6, after V lost 3 bases and J lost 2 bases. This CDR3 spans 16 amino acids. General study points: Tumor tissue had significantly higher TCR diversity than normal lung. Patients with more diverse tumor TCRs had worse survival. Normal lung showed higher cumulative top 100 clone frequency than tumor.

The source of this sequence is a man in his 70s with non-small cell lung cancer. The sample comprised distant non-tumor lung tissue. V gene TRBV12-3 or TRBV12-4 combines with J gene TRBJ1-5; the match to TRBD1 covers 8 bases. CDR3: CASSLGQALGNQPQHF. The DNA for the CDR3 is TGTGCCAGCAGTTTGGGACAGGCTTTGGGCAATCAGCCCCAGCATTTT.